Below are 26 T cell receptor beta chains sequenced from a single sample in a study of blood T cell repertoires in COVID-19. Clones were read by immunoSEQ multiplex PCR, and TCRdb kept only the in-frame ones, dropping some. The sample has roughly 260,000 clones; around 87% are singletons. The sequenced sample was peripheral blood. The origin of the receptors is a woman in her forties or fifties with acute or convalescent COVID-19.

The chain recombines TRBV19 with TRBJ1-5; 7 bases map to TRBD1. The CDR3 length is 15 residues. Germline lookup yields CDR1 LNHDA and CDR2 SQIVND (reference sequence). After removal of 4 bases from V and 3 bases from J, the junction contained 6 bases not matched to a gene. CDR3 in DNA: TGTGCCAGTAGTAGAATAGACAGGGACAATCAGCCCCAGCATTTT. Its protein is CASSRIDRDNQPQHF.

This chain connects TRBV28 to TRBJ1-6; weak D call: TRBD1 (5 bases). The germline CDR1 and CDR2 sequences are MDHEN and SYDVKM. This CDR3 spans 14 amino acids. V lost 5 bases, J lost 7 bases, and 12 bases lay in between. The CDR3 DNA follows: TGTGCCAGCAGTGGGTGGGGGGACAATTCACCCCTCCACTTT. Protein sequence: CASSGWGDNSPLHF.

This clone appeared a single time. The CDR3 sequence is CASSYRQGLQYF. The CDR3 nucleotides read TGTGCCAGCAGTTACCGACAGGGCCTCCAGTACTTC. The chain uses TRBV28 and TRBJ2-7, with TRBD1 matching over 7 bases. Trimming took 4 bases from V and 10 from J; bases not matched to a gene: 7. The germline CDR1 and CDR2 sequences are MDHEN and SYDVKM. The CDR3 length is 12 residues.

The chain combines TRBV18 with TRBJ2-7; perhaps TRBD1 as D (6 bases). The CDR3 has 13 amino acids. Trimming removed 8 bases at V and 0 bases at J, with 11 bases between. Germline V gene data show CDR1 as KGHSH and CDR2 as LQKENI. CDR3 region: CASKGQTSYEQYF. CDR3 nucleotide sequence: TGTGCCAGCAAAGGACAGACCTCCTACGAGCAGTACTTC.

The V gene is TRBV9, the J gene TRBJ2-1; perhaps TRBD1 as D (8 bases). V gave up 0 bases and J gave up 7 bases, with 20 bases separating them. This CDR3 has 17 residues. The V gene's germline CDR1 is SGDLS and CDR2 YYNGEE. For the CDR3, the DNA is TGTGCCAGCAGCGTAGAAGGGAGGGGCAGGGGGCGGAATGAGCAGTTCTTC. As protein: CASSVEGRGRGRNEQFF.

The chain combines TRBV5-1 with TRBJ2-7; D might be TRBD2 (5 bases). Trimming cost V 5 bases and J 4 bases, with 16 bases left between them. The length of the CDR3 is 14 residues. Germline-derived CDR1 and CDR2 are SGHRS and YFSETQ. The CDR3 loop is CASRLSGGPYEQYF. The CDR3 DNA follows: TGCGCCAGCAGACTCTCCGGCGGGCCTTACGAGCAGTACTTC.

The chain joins TRBV5-1 to TRBJ1-2, with D maybe TRBD1 (5 bases). CDR3 size: 12 residues. Trimming cost V 5 bases and J 8 bases, with 13 bases left between them. Germline V gene sequence: CDR1 SGHRS, CDR2 YFSETQ. CDR3 in amino acids: CASSPQGEGYTF. The CDR3 DNA reads TGCGCCAGCAGTCCGCAGGGCGAAGGCTACACCTTC. Full variable domain (remainder filled in from reference TRBV5-1 and TRBJ1-2): KAGVTQTPRYLIKTRGQQVTLSCSPISGHRSVSWYQQTPGQGLQFLFEYFSETQRNKGNFPGRFSGRQFSNSRSEMNVSTLELGDSALYLCASSPQGEGYTFGSGTRLTVV.

A few counts support this clone. V is TRBV24-1 and J is TRBJ1-2; the D gene is possibly TRBD1 (5 bases). CDR3 length: 14 amino acids. The germline V and J ends were trimmed by 1 base and 2 bases, with 7 bases remaining between them. Per germline, CDR1 KGHDR and CDR2 SFDVKD. The CDR3 loop reads CATSDLYRNYGYTF. DNA for the CDR3: TGTGCCACCAGTGATTTATACAGGAACTATGGCTACACCTTC.

In its sample, this clone was seen once. This chain joins TRBV7-2 and TRBJ1-1; D unresolved. This CDR3 spans 14 amino acids. Germline CDR1 and CDR2: SGHTA and FQGNSA. Trimming pared 5 bases from V and 4 bases from J, leaving 14 bases between. The CDR3 sequence is CASSLTPVVTEAFF. The CDR3 region has the DNA TGTGCCAGCAGCCTTACGCCGGTGGTCACTGAAGCTTTCTTT.

J is TRBJ1-5 and V is TRBV7-2; 7 bases are a match to TRBD1. This CDR3 region has 16 residues. Germline assignment: CDR1 SGHTA and CDR2 FQGNSA. J was trimmed by 3 bases and V by 1 base; bases with no gene match: 6. The CDR3 reads CASSLVGDSPNQPQHF. The DNA for the CDR3 is TGTGCCAGCAGCTTAGTGGGGGACAGCCCCAATCAGCCCCAGCATTTT.

The chain is built from TRBV28 and TRBJ1-2; possibly TRBD1 for D (6 bases). Trimming pared 6 bases from V and 2 bases from J, leaving 16 bases between. The V gene's germline CDR1 is MDHEN and CDR2 SYDVKM. The CDR3 is 15 amino acids. The CDR3 coding sequence is TGTGCCAGCAGGAGGGGGACTATTTCAAACTATGGCTACACCTTC. Protein product: CASRRGTISNYGYTF.

The chain uses TRBV5-1 and TRBJ2-5, with D perhaps matching TRBD1 (6 bases). The CDR3 totals 17 residues. Trimming removed 0 bases at V and 2 bases at J, with 17 bases between. Looked up from germline, CDR1 is SGHRS and CDR2 is YFSETQ. CDR3 region: CASSLVPTGSGQETQYF. DNA of the CDR3: TGCGCCAGCAGCTTGGTGCCGACAGGTAGTGGACAAGAGACCCAGTACTTC.

The rearrangement uses TRBV2 and TRBJ1-1; D perhaps matches TRBD1 (6 bases). CDR1 and CDR2 (germline): SNHLY, FYNNEI. CDR3 length equals 14 residues. The V end lost 6 bases, the J end lost 6 bases, and 17 bases lay between the germline ends. The CDR3 spells CASRALTGIAEAFF. As DNA, the CDR3 is TGTGCCAGCAGGGCACTGACAGGTATCGCTGAAGCTTTCTTT.

The genes are TRBV11-1 and TRBJ1-4; TRBD1 might be the D (6 bases). This CDR3 is 13 amino acids long. From germline, CDR1 is SGHAT and CDR2 FQDESV (reference sequence). Trimming left V 3 bases short and J 8 bases short, with 10 bases between. The CDR3 DNA sequence: TGTGCCAGCAGCTTTACAGGGAAAGAAAAACTGTTTTTT. This codes for CASSFTGKEKLFF.

V usage is TRBV7-6 and J usage is TRBJ2-7; 15 nucleotides match TRBD2. CDR1 and CDR2 (germline): SGHVS, FNYEAQ. The CDR3 spans 16 residues. V gave up 5 bases and J gave up 1 base; unmatched junction bases: 3. The CDR3 DNA follows: TGTGCCAGCAGCCCAGGACTAGCGGGAGGGTCCTACGAGCAGTACTTC. It encodes CASSPGLAGGSYEQYF.

This rearrangement joins TRBV11-2 to TRBJ2-3; 7 bases line up with TRBD2. Germline V lookup: CDR1 SGHAT, CDR2 FQNNGV. The CDR3 length is 14 residues. The trim removed 5 bases at V and 5 bases at J, leaving 7 bases unmatched. As DNA, the CDR3 is TGTGCCAGCAGCCCTACTAGCGTTGGAGATACGCAGTATTTT. Amino acid sequence: CASSPTSVGDTQYF.

The chain carries TRBV9 and TRBJ2-7, with 11 bases aligning to TRBD2. V was clipped by 0 bases and J by 2 bases; unmatched bases: 7. Germline V CDR1 and CDR2: SGDLS, YYNGEE. There are 17 residues in the CDR3. The CDR3 here is CASSVGDSGRDPYEQYF. CDR3 nucleotide sequence: TGTGCCAGCAGCGTAGGGGATAGCGGGAGGGACCCCTACGAGCAGTACTTC.

The J gene is TRBJ2-7, the V gene TRBV19; 9 positions match TRBD1. The trim removed 8 bases at V and 4 bases at J, leaving 12 bases unmatched. The CDR3 consists of 15 residues. The V gene's germline CDR1 is LNHDA and CDR2 SQIVND (reference sequence). The CDR3 DNA is TGTGCCAGTTCGGATACGGACAGGGGTTGGTACGAGCAGTACTTC. Translating gives CASSDTDRGWYEQYF.

This chain uses TRBV9 with TRBJ2-7; D is perhaps TRBD2 (6 bases). CDR3 length: 15 amino acids. V was cut by 0 bases and J by 7 bases, with 17 bases left in between. The germline CDR1 and CDR2 sequences are SGDLS and YYNGEE. The CDR3 DNA follows: TGTGCCAGCAGCGTAGCTGGGGGGTTGTATGGGGAGCAGTACTTC. Translated: CASSVAGGLYGEQYF.

The chain joins TRBV5-1 to TRBJ2-5, with 11 bases matching TRBD2. J gave up 5 bases and V 4 bases, and 10 bases lay outside the gene matches. The CDR3 is 16 residues long. Germline CDR1 and CDR2: SGHRS and YFSETQ. CDR3 amino acids: CASSRTLAGGWETQYF. CDR3 in DNA: TGCGCCAGCAGCCGCACTCTAGCGGGAGGTTGGGAGACCCAGTACTTC.

This clone was counted only a few times. The chain links TRBV7-9 to TRBJ2-3; TRBD1 matches at 10 bases. Trimming at V came to 5 bases and at J to 0 bases, leaving 2 bases not matched to a gene. Germline V gene lookup returns CDR1 SEHNR and CDR2 FQNEAQ (reference sequence). CDR3 length: 15 amino acids. The CDR3: CASSPGQGSTDTQYF. For the CDR3, the DNA is TGTGCCAGCAGCCCGGGACAGGGGAGCACAGATACGCAGTATTTT.

The J gene is TRBJ2-3, the V gene TRBV11-3, with TRBD2 identical over 12 bases. The length of the CDR3 is 17 residues. Germline V lookup: CDR1 SGHNT, CDR2 YENEEA. Trimming removed 5 bases from V and 4 bases from J; junction bases left unmatched: 10. The DNA for the CDR3 is TGTGCCAGCAGCGCAAGGCCTCTAGCGGGAGGGCCAGATACGCAGTATTTT. Residues: CASSARPLAGGPDTQYF.

The chain joins TRBV5-1 to TRBJ2-7; D is possibly TRBD1 (5 bases). Germline V gene data show CDR1 as SGHRS and CDR2 as YFSETQ. The length of the CDR3 is 13 residues. Between the trimmed V and J ends, which lost 4 bases and 4 bases, there was a span of 12 bases. The CDR3 loop reads CASSIRQGYEQYF. In DNA form, the CDR3 reads TGCGCCAGCAGCATTCGCCAGGGATACGAGCAGTACTTC.

CDR3 nucleotides: TGTGCCAGTAGTCGGACTAGCGGGAGTCTCAATGAGCAGTTCTTC. Translating it yields CASSRTSGSLNEQFF. J is TRBJ2-1 and V is TRBV19, with 13 bases matching TRBD2. Germline assignment: CDR1 LNHDA and CDR2 SQIVND (reference sequence). After removal of 5 bases from V and 6 bases from J, the junction contained 4 bases not matched to a gene. This CDR3 spans 15 amino acids. The variable domain in full, with the rest retrieved from reference TRBV19 and TRBJ2-1, is DGGITQSPKYLFRKEGQNVTLSCEQNLNHDAMYWYRQDPGQGLRLIYYSQIVNDFQKGDIAEGYSVSREKKESFPLTVTSAQKNPTAFYLCASSRTSGSLNEQFFGPGTRLTVL.

V gene TRBV30 combines with J gene TRBJ2-7; D is unresolved. The germline V and J ends were trimmed by 0 bases and 2 bases, with 17 bases remaining between them. This CDR3 spans 16 amino acids. Germline loops: CDR1 GTSNPN, CDR2 SVGIG (reference sequence). The CDR3 DNA sequence: TGTGCCTGGAGTGTTATGGTTGGGCCCTCTCCCTACGAGCAGTACTTC. Protein: CAWSVMVGPSPYEQYF.

This sequence joins TRBV27 and TRBJ2-7, with a possible D match to TRBD1 (5 bases). Germline CDR1 reads MNHEY; CDR2 reads SMNVEV (reference sequence). The ends were cut back, 6 bases at V and 3 bases at J, with 21 bases in the middle. The CDR3 length is 16 residues. The CDR3 sequence is CASRDAGLRAGYEQYF. The CDR3 DNA follows: TGTGCCAGCAGAGACGCAGGGTTACGGGCAGGCTACGAGCAGTACTTC.